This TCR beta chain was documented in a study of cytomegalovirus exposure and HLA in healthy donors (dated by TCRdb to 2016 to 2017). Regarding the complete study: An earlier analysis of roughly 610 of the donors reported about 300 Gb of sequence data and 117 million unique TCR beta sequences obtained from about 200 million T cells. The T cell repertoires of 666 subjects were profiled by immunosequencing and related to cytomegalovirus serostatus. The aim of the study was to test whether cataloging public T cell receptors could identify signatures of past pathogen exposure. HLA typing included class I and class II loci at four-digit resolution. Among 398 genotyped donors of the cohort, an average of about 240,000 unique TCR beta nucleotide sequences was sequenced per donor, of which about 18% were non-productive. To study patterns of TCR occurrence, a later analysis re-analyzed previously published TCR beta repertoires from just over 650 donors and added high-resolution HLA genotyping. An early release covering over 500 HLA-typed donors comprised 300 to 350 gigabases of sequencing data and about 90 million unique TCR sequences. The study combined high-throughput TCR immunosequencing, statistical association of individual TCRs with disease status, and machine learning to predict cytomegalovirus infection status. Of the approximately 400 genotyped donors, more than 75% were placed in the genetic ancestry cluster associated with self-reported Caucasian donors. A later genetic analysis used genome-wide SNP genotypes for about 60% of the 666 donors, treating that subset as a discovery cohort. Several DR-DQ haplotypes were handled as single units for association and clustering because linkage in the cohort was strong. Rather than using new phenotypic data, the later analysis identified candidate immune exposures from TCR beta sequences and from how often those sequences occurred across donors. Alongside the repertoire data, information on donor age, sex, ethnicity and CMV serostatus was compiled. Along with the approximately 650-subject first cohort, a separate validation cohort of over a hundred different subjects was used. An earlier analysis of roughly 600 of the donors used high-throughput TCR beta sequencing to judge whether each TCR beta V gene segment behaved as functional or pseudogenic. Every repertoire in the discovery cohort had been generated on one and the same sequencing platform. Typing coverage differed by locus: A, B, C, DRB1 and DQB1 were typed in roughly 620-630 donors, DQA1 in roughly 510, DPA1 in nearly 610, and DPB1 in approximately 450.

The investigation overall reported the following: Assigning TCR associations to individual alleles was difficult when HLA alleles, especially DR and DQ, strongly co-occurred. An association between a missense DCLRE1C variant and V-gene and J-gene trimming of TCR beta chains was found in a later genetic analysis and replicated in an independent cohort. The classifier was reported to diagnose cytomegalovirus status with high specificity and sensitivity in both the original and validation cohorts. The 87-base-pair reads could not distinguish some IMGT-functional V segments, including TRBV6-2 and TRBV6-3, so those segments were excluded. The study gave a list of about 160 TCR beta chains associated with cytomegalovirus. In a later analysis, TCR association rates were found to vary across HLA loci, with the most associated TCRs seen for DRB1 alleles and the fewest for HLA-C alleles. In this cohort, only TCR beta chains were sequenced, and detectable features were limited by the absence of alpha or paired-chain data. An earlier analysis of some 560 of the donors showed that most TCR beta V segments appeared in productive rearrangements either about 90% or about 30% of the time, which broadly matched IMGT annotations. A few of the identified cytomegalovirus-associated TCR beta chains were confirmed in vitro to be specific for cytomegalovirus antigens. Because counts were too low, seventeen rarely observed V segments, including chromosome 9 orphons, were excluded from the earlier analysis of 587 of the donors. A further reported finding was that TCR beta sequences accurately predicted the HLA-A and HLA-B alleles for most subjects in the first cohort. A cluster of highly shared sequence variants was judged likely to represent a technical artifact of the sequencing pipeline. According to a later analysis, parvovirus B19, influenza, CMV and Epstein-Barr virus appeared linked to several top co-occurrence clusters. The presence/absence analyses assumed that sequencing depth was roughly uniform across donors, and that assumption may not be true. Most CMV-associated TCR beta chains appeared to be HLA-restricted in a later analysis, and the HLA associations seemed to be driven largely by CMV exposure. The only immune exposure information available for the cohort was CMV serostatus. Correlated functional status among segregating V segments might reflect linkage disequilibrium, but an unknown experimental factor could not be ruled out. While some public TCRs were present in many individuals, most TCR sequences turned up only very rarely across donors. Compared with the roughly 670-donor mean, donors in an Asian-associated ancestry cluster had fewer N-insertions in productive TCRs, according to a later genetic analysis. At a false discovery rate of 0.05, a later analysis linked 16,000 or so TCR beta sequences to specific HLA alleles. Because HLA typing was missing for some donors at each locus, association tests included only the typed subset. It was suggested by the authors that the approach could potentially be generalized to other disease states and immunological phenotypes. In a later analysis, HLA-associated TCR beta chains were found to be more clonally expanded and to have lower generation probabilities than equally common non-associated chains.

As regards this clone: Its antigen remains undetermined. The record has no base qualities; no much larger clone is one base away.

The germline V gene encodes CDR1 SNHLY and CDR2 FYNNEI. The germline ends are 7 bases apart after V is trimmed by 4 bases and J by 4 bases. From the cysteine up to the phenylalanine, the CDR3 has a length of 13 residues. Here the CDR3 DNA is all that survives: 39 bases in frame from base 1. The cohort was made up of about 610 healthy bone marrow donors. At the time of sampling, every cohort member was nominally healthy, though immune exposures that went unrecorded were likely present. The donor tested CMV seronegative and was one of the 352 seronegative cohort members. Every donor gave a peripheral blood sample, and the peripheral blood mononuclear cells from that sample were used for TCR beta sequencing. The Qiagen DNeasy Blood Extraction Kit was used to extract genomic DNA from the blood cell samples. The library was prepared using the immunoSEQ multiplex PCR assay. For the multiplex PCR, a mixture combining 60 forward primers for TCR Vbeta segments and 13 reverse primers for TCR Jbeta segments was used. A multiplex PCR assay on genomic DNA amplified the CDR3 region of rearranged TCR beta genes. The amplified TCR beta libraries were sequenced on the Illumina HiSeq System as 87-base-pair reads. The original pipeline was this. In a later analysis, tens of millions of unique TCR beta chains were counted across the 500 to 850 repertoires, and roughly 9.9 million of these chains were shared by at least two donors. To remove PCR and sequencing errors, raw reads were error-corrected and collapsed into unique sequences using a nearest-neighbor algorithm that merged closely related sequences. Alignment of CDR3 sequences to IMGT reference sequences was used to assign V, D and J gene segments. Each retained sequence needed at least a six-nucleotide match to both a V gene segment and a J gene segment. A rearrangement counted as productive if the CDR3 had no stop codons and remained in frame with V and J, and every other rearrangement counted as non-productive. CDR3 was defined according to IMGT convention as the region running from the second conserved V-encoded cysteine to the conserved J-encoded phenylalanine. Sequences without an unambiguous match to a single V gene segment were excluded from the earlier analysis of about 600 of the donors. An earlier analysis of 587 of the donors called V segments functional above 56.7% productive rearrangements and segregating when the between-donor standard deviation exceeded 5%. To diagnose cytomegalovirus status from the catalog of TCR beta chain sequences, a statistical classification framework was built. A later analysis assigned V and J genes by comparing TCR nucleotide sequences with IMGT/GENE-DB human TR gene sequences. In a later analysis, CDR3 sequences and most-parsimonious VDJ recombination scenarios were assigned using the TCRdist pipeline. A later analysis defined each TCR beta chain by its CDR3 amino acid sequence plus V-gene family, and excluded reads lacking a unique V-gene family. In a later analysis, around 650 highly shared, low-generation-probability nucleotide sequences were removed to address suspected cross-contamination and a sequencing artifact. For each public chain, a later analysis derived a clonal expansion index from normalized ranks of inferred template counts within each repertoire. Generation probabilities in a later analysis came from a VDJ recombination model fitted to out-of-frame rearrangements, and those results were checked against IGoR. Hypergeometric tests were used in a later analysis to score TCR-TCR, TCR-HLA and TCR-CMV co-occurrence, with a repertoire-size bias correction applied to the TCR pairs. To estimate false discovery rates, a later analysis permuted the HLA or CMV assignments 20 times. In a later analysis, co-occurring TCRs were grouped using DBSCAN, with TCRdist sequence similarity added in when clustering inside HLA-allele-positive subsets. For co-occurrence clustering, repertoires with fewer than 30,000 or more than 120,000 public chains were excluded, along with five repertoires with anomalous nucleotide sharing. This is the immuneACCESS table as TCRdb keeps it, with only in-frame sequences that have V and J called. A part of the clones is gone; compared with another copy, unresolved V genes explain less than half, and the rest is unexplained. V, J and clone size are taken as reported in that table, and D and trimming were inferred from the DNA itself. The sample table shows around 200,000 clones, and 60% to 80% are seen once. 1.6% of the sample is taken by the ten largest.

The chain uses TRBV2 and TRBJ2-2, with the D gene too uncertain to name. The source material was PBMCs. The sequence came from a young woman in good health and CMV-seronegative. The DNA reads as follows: TGTGCCAGCAGTGTTACGGGCACCGGGGAGCTGTTTTTT. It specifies CASSVTGTGELFF.